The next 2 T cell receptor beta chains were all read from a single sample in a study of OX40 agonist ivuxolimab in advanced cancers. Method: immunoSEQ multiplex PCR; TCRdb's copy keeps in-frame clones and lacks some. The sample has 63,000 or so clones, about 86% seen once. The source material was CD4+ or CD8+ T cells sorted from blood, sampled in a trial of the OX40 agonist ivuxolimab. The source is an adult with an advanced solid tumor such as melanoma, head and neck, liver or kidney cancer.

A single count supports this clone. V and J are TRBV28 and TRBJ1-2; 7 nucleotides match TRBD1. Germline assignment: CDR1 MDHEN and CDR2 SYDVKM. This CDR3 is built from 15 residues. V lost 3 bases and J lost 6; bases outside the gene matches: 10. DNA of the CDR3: TGTGCCAGCAGTTTGGTAGGGGGCTACGATAATGGCTACACCTTC. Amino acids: CASSLVGGYDNGYTF.

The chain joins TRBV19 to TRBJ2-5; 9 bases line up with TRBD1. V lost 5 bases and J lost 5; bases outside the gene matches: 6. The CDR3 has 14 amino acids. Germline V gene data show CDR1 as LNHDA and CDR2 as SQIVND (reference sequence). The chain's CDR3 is CASSRLGTGETQYF. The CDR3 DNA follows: TGTGCCAGTAGTCGTTTAGGGACAGGGGAGACCCAGTACTTC.